Below are 4 T cell receptor beta chains sequenced from a single sample in a study of glioma-infiltrating T cells after dendritic cell vaccination (dated by TCRdb to the mid-2010s). The protocol used for the library was the immunoSEQ multiplex PCR assay. TCRdb took over this immuneACCESS table, retaining in-frame rearrangements with V and J assigned. Such tables are incomplete; in checked studies, under half of the missing clones stem from an unresolved V gene, and the remainder is unexplained. Here the sample has about 64,000 clones; 80% to 85% occur a single time. The ten most abundant clones make up over 8.5% of the sample. Sequencing was performed on blood, taken before dendritic cell vaccination. The receptors stem from a human donor with glioblastoma.

The chain combines TRBV4-1 with TRBJ1-1; tentatively, D is TRBD1 (5 bases). This CDR3 has 15 amino acids. The germline V gene has CDR1 MGHRA and CDR2 YSYEKL. The germline V and J ends were trimmed by 6 bases and 3 bases, with 17 bases remaining between them. CDR3 DNA sequence: TGCGCCAGCAGTAGGGGTGAGGCAGTCGACACTGAAGCTTTCTTT. It yields the protein CASSRGEAVDTEAFF.

This clone rates as medium-sized. V usage is TRBV2 and J usage is TRBJ2-6; D uncertain. CDR3 length equals 13 residues. CDR1 SNHLY and CDR2 FYNNEI come from the germline V gene. V gave up 4 bases and J gave up 1 base, with 2 bases separating them. The CDR3 reads CASSASGANVLTF. The CDR3 DNA is TGTGCCAGCAGTGCTTCTGGGGCCAACGTCCTGACTTTC. Full variable domain (rest looked up from reference TRBV2 and TRBJ2-6): EPEVTQTPSHQVTQMGQEVILRCVPISNHLYFYWYRQILGQKVEFLVSFYNNEISEKSEIFDDQFSVERPDGSNFTLKIRSTKLEDSAMYFCASSASGANVLTFGAGSRLTVL.

Written as DNA, the CDR3 is TGCGCCAGCGCCGCGGCCCCCGAAGGGACCCAGTACTTC. Translation gives CASAAAPEGTQYF. V and J are TRBV5-1 and TRBJ2-5; D is unresolved. This CDR3 is 13 amino acids long. Germline assignment: CDR1 SGHRS and CDR2 YFSETQ. V was pared by 7 bases and J by 7 bases, with 17 bases between.

The chain employs TRBV30 and TRBJ1-2; the match to TRBD1 covers 12 bases. In germline, CDR1 is GTSNPN, CDR2 SVGIG (reference sequence). CDR3 length: 16 residues. With 1 base clipped from V and 3 bases from J, the junction kept 6 bases outside the gene matches. The chain's CDR3 is CAWSEGQGADYYGYTF. CDR3 DNA sequence: TGTGCCTGGAGTGAGGGACAGGGGGCGGACTACTATGGCTACACCTTC.